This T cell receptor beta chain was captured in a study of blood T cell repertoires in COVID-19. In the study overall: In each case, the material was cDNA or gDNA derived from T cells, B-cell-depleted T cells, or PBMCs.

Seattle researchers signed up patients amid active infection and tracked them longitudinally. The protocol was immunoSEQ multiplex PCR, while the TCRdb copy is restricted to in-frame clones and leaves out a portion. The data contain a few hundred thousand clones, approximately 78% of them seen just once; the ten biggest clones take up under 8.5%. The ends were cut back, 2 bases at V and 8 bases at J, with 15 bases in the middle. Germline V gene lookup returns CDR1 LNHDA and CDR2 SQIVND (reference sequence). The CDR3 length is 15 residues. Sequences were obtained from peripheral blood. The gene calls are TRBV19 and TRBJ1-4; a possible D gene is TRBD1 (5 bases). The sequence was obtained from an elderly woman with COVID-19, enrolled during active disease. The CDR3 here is CASSILGQGGEKLFF. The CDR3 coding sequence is TGTGCCAGTAGTATACTCGGTCAGGGAGGCGAAAAACTGTTTTTT. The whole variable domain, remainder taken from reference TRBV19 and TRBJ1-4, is DGGITQSPKYLFRKEGQNVTLSCEQNLNHDAMYWYRQDPGQGLRLIYYSQIVNDFQKGDIAEGYSVSREKKESFPLTVTSAQKNPTAFYLCASSILGQGGEKLFFGSGTQLSVL.